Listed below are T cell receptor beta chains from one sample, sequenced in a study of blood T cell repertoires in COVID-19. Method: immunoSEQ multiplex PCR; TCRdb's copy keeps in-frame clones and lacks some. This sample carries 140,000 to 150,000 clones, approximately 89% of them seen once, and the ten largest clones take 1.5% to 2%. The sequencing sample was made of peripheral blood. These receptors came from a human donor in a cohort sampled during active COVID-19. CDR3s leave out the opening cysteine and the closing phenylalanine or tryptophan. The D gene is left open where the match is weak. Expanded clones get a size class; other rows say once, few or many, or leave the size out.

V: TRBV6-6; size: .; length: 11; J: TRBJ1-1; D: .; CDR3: ASVPSRETEAF
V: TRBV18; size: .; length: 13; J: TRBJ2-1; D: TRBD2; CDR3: ASSPLAGAYNEQF
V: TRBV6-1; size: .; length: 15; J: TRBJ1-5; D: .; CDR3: ASSEGRSSGRNQPQH
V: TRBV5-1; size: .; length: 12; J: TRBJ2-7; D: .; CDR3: ASSPRLGGAEQY
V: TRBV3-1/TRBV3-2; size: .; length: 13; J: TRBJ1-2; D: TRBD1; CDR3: ASSPRTGVAYGYT
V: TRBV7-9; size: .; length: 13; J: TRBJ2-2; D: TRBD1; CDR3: ASSSRQGSTGELF
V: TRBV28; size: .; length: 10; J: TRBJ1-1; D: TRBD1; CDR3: ASSDRDTEAF
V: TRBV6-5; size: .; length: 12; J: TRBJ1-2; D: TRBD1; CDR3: ASSLTRDSYGYT
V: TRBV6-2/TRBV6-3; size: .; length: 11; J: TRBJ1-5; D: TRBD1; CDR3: ASSGQGGQPQH
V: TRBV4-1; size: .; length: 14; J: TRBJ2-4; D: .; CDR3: ASSHFLRDSENIQY
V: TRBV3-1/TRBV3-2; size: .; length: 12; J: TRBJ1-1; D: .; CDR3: ASSQTEMNTEAF
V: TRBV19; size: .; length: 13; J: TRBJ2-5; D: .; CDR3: ASSTRGIGGETQY
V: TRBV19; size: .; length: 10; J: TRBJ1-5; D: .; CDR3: ASSIGNQPQH
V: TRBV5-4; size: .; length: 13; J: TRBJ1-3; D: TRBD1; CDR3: ASSFRTGLGNTIY
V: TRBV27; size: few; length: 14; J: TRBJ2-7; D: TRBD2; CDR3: ASSLILAGGPYEQY
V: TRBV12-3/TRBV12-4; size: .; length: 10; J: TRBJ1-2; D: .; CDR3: ATTGANYGYT
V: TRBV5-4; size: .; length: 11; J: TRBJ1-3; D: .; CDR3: ASSRQGGNTIY
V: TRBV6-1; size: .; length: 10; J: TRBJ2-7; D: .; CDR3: ASSEGVYEQY
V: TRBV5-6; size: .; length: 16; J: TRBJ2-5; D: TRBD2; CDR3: ASSLRRERGGFQETQY
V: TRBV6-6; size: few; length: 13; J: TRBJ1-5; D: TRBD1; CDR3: ASTLQGGGNQPQH
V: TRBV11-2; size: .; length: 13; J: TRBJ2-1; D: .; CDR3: ASSLRQDSYNEQF
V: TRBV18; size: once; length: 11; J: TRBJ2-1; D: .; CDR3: ASSPSPYNEQF
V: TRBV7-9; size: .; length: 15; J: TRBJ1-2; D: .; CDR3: ASSLGWRDLDRWGYT
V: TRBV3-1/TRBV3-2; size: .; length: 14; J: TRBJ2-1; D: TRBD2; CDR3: ASRYTGGAAYNEQF
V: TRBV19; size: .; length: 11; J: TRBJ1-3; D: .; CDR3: ASSQGTGNTIY
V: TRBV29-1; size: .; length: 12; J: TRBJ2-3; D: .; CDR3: SVDPQGGGYTQY
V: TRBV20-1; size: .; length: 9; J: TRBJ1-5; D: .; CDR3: SAAGGQPQH
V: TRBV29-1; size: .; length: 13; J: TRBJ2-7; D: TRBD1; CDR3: SAAGQGASSYEQY
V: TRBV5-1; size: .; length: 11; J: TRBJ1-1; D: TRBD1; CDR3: ASMGTGETEAF
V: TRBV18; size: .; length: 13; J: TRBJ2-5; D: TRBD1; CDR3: ASSPLKGARETQY
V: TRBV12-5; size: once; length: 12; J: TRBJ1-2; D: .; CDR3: ASGVPEETYGYT
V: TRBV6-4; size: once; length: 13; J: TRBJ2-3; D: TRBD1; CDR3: ASSDSGTVTDTQY
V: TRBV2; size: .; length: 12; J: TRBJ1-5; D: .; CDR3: ASSPDGGYQPQH
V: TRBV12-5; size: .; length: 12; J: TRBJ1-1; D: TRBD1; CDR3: ASGIDRVGTEAF
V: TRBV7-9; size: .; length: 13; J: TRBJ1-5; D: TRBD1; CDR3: ASSFAAGGGEPQH
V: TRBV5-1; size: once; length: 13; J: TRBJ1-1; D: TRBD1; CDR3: ASSRTGDRGTEAF
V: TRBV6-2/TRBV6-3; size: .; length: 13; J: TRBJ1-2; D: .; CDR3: ASSWGLGANYGYT
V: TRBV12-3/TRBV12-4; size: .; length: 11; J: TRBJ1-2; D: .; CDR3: ASSFDGNYGYT
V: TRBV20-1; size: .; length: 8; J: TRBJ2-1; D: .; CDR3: SAIYNEQF
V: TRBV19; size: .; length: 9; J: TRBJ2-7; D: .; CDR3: ASRNTYEQY
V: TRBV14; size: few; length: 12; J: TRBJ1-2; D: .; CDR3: ASSPLGREEGYT
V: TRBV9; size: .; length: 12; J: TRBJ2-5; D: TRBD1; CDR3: ASSVDAGGETQY
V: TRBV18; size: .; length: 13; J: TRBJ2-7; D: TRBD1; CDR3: ASSKGTGIPSEQY
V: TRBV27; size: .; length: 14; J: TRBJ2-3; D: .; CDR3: ASSFTAAFKADTQY
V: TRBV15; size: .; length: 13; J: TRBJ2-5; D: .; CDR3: ATSRGDSGRETQY
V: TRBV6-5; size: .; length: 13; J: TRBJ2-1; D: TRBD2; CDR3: ATRLASGGYNEQF
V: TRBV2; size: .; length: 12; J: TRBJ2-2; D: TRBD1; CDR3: ASSAGTGIGELF
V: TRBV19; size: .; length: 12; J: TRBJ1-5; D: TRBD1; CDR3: ATEGQTGNQPQH
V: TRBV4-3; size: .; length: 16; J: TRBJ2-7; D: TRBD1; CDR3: ASSQDPPGQVYSYEQY
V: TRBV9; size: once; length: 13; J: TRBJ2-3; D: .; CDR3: ASSVQSTRADTQY
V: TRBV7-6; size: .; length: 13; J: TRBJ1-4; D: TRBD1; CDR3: ASSFTGVIGEKLF
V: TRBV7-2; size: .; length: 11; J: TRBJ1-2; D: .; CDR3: ASSLSSNYGYT
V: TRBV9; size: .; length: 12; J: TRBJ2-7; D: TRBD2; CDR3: ASSPTSVPYEQY
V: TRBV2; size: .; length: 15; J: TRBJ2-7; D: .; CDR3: ASSEAILGDISYEQY
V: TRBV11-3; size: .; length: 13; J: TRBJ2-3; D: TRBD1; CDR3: ASSQRQGEADTQY
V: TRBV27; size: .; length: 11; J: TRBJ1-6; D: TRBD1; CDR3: ASSNRGNSPLH
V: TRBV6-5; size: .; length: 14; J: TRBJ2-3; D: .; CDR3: ASSYGAGPGTDTQY
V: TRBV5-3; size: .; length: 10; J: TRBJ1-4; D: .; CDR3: ARKVRVEKLF
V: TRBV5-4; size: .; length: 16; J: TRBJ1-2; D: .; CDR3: ASSRMGVGGDQKYGYT